This paragraph reports one T cell receptor beta chain. This clonotype was counted a few times. No cognate antigen has been identified for it. Nothing much larger sits one base from this clone, and base qualities are not available. Systemically healthy Caucasian individuals from Russia, roughly 40 in total and aged about 6 to 90 years, were included as donors. Each donor gave roughly 11 milliliters of peripheral blood, drawn into EDTA-treated Vacutainer tubes. Ficoll-Paque density-gradient centrifugation was used to isolate PBMCs, with at least 6 million per sample. Total RNA was extracted from PBMCs with Trizol reagent, with at least 6 micrograms obtained per sample. Naive CD45RAhigh/CD27high T cell percentages were measured by flow cytometry on a PBMC aliquot from every donor. The data stem from a study of blood T cells in healthy people across ages (dated by TCRdb to the mid-2010s). In terms of the full investigation: In model experiments, roughly one uniquely barcoded TCR beta cDNA molecule per two T cells was captured by template switching. Age-related changes in TCR beta repertoire diversity were measured in the study by deep sequencing normalized with unique cDNA molecular identifiers. The donors were divided into four age groups: young (average approximately 17 years), middle-aged (under 40), aged (approximately 62) and long-lived (more than 75). Donors of different ages were randomly distributed across sequencing lanes to avoid experimental bias. For two donors (one aged 18 to 29 and one aged 80 or older), the study analyzed two additional independent replicas of 1 million unique cDNA reads from the same blood draw.

What the study reported, not specific to this receptor: Conclusive comparison of naive and antigen-experienced compartments was prevented by the profiling of bulk unsorted PBMCs. The long-lived group showed more naive CD4+ T cells, fewer expanded clones and increased TCR diversity than the aged group, suggesting age selection. Estimates of total diversity based on one million sequenced T cells were considered lower bounds and underestimates. Observed TCR beta diversity per million T cells fell roughly linearly with age, and a significant reduction was already apparent by age roughly 40. There was a strong correlation between observed TCR beta diversity and the percentage of naive T cells measured by flow cytometry. The CMV infection status of donors was not known, potentially confounding age-related changes in expanded clonotypes.

Libraries were made using 5' RACE. The data were produced on an Illumina HiSeq 2500. A second 7 to 11 cycle PCR used a sample-barcoded 5' primer and a J-beta primer mix. A template-switch 5' adaptor carrying 12 random nucleotides introduced a unique molecular identifier onto each TCR beta cDNA molecule. Each sample yielded at least 3 million CDR3-containing paired-end reads. First-strand cDNA was synthesized from all RNA with the Mint cDNA synthesis kit, primed by a TRBC-specific oligonucleotide. Following uracil-DNA glycosylase treatment, all cDNA underwent a first 18-cycle PCR with the universal primers M1SS and BC2_uni_R. On the authors' methods: For normalization, 1 million high-quality reads, each with a distinct molecular identifier, were randomly selected from each sample. Reads with shared molecular identifiers were discarded instead of being binned into consensus sequences. MiTCR, set to a Q25 quality threshold and the strictest error-elimination algorithm, was used for CDR3 identification, clonotype clustering and error correction. A nonparametric unseen species model with Euler transformation was used to estimate a lower bound on total TCR beta diversity. The public reads were reprocessed in TCRdb via fastp at Q25 and MiXCR, keeping in-frame beta chains. CDR3 protein duplicates are merged, each entry listing the most common genes and DNA. The V and J calls, along with clone size, are taken from TCRdb and not from the paper's own processing. The sample table holds 650,000 to 700,000 distinct CDR3 sequences, of which approximately 52% were seen once. The top ten clones comprise less than 15% of the sample.

The sample taken for sequencing was blood. This clonotype was sampled from a woman older than 75 in good health.

CDR3 reads: CASGNLVGELFF. DNA sequence: TGTGCTAGTGGCAACCTCGTCGGGGAGCTGTTTTTT. The chain links TRBV12-5 with TRBJ2-2, with the D gene uncertain. From its cysteine to its phenylalanine, the CDR3 spans 12 amino acids. Only the CDR3 DNA stays, 36 bases, in frame from base 1. The germline V gene provides CDR1 LGHNT and CDR2 FRNRAP. V loses 6 bases, J loses 7 bases, and the germline ends lie 9 bases apart.